These T cell receptor beta chains were read from a single sample in a study of T and B cells in COVID-19 patients. TCRdb fed the multiplex PCR reads into MiXCR, producing one record per CDR3 protein. Here the sample spans about 2,500 distinct CDR3 sequences, about 29% being singletons. Sample: blood. These receptors were collected from a human donor with active COVID-19. The CDR3 runs from the conserved cysteine through the conserved F or W. The D gene is left open where the match is weak. Some rows mark clone size as missing; the rest say once, few, many or name a class of expanded clone.

d_gene	j_gene	v_gene	abundance	CDR3nt	CDR3aa
NA	TRBJ2-5	TRBV6-5	many	TGTGCCAGCAGTTACTCGGGCGCGGGATCAACCCAAGAGACCCAGTACTTC	CASSYSGAGSTQETQYF
TRBD1	TRBJ1-4	TRBV5-5	medium-sized	TGTGCCAGCAGCTTGACGACAGGGGATGAAAAACTGTTTTTT	CASSLTTGDEKLFF
NA	TRBJ2-7	TRBV20-1	few	TGCAGTGCGAGCGACAGGTACGAGCAGTACTTC	CSASDRYEQYF
NA	TRBJ2-2	TRBV27	medium-sized	TGTGCCAGCAGTTTCACCCGTGGCACCGGGGAGCTGTTTTTT	CASSFTRGTGELFF
NA	TRBJ2-3	TRBV5-6	medium-sized	TGTGCCAGCAGAGGGGTTAGCACAGATACGCAGTATTTT	CASRGVSTDTQYF
TRBD2	TRBJ2-7	TRBV5-4	once	TGTGCCAGCAGCCTGGGACTAGCGGGAACTTACGAGCAGTACTTC	CASSLGLAGTYEQYF
TRBD1	TRBJ2-5	TRBV29-1	medium-sized	TGCAGCGTTGACCCCGACAGGGGTGGAGAGACCCAGTACTTC	CSVDPDRGGETQYF
TRBD1	TRBJ1-5	TRBV10-3	NA	TGTGCCATCAGTGAGTCGTCGGGACAGGTTGATCAGCCCCAGCATTTT	CAISESSGQVDQPQHF
TRBD1	TRBJ2-5	TRBV19	NA	TGTGCCAGTAGTATGGGTTCCGGGACAGGGTTACAAGAGACCCAGTACTTC	CASSMGSGTGLQETQYF
TRBD1	TRBJ1-2	TRBV6-5	many	TGTGCCAGCAGTCCTGACAGGGGGTATGGCTACACCTTC	CASSPDRGYGYTF
NA	TRBJ2-7	TRBV18	many	TGTGCCAGCTCACCGAGCGGACTCCGGGGATACGAGCAGTACTTC	CASSPSGLRGYEQYF
TRBD1	TRBJ2-7	TRBV5-5	many	TGTGCCAGCAGCTTGGAAGTTGCGGGACAGGGATTCGCGGGGGCCTACGAGCAGTACTTC	CASSLEVAGQGFAGAYEQYF
NA	TRBJ1-4	TRBV6-5	many	TGTGCCAGCAGTTACCGGTCGGGGGCAAGACTGTTTTTT	CASSYRSGARLFF
NA	TRBJ1-1	TRBV20-1	NA	TGCAGTGCTAGAGATTCCCGACAGGTTAACACTGAAGCTTTCTTT	CSARDSRQVNTEAFF
TRBD1	TRBJ1-2	TRBV4-2	NA	TGCGCCAGCAGCCGAGGACAGGGTAACTATGGCTACACCTTC	CASSRGQGNYGYTF
NA	TRBJ1-1	TRBV19	NA	TGTGCCAGTAGTCTTAAAACAGGGAGGAACACTGAAGCTTTCTTT	CASSLKTGRNTEAFF
NA	TRBJ1-2	TRBV20-1	NA	TGCAGTGCTAGTGACCGGCAAAGTTATAGCAGCACCTTC	CSASDRQSYSSTF
TRBD1	TRBJ2-2	TRBV12-3/TRBV12-4	NA	TGTGCCAGCAGTTTACCTTCACAGGGGGCGATCACCGGGGAGCTGTTTTTT	CASSLPSQGAITGELFF
NA	TRBJ1-2	TRBV18	medium-sized	TGTGCCAGCTCACCCGACAGAAACCCCACCTTC	CASSPDRNPTF
NA	TRBJ2-3	TRBV7-9	few	TGTGCCAGCAGCCACCCGAGGGGCGCGGATACGCAGTATTTT	CASSHPRGADTQYF
NA	TRBJ1-4	TRBV7-2	once	TGTGCCAGCAGCTTCTCCCAGGAAAAACTGTTTTTT	CASSFSQEKLFF
NA	TRBJ1-1	TRBV5-5	few	TGTGCCAGCAGCTTGTATATGGGGGACACTGAAGCTTTCTTT	CASSLYMGDTEAFF
TRBD2	TRBJ2-5	TRBV4-2	NA	TGTGCCAGCAGCCAGGGGCGGGAGCTGGGGGAGACCCAGTACTTC	CASSQGRELGETQYF
TRBD1	TRBJ1-1	TRBV12-3/TRBV12-4	NA	TGTGCCAGCAGTTGGGACAGGGCCACTGAAGCTTTCTTT	CASSWDRATEAFF
NA	TRBJ1-5	TRBV19	medium-sized	TGTGCCAGTAGTCCCCAGTCGGGGTTCGTTTACCAGCCCCAGCATTTT	CASSPQSGFVYQPQHF
NA	TRBJ1-4	TRBV5-3	NA	TGCGCCAGCAGCCAATCCGGGACAACTAATGAAAAACTGTTTTTT	CASSQSGTTNEKLFF
NA	TRBJ2-7	TRBV12-3/TRBV12-4	NA	TGTGCCAGCAGGCCCGGAACCTACGAGCAGTACTTC	CASRPGTYEQYF
NA	TRBJ1-2	TRBV7-9	NA	TGTGCCAGCAGCGCGTCCGACAGCTATGGCTACACCTTC	CASSASDSYGYTF
NA	TRBJ2-3	TRBV7-3	NA	TGTGCCAGCAGCTTCCCGGCAGATACGCAGTATTTT	CASSFPADTQYF
NA	TRBJ2-2	TRBV6-5	medium-sized	TGTGCCAGCAGGGGCCCCGGGGGAACCGGGGAGCTGTTTTTT	CASRGPGGTGELFF
NA	TRBJ1-1	TRBV6-5	few	TGTGCCAGCAGTTACGTGGCCAGGGATACTGAAGCTTTCTTT	CASSYVARDTEAFF
TRBD2	TRBJ2-7	TRBV5-4	medium-sized	TGTGCCAGCAGCTTGGCGGCTAGCGGGACAGAAGAGCAGTACTTC	CASSLAASGTEEQYF
NA	TRBJ2-2	TRBV19	large	TGTGCCAGTAGGTTGGCCGCTACGAACACCGGGGAGCTGTTTTTT	CASRLAATNTGELFF
NA	TRBJ2-7	TRBV20-1	NA	TGCAGTGCTAGAGGGTCTACGGACTCGCCCCACTACGAGCAGTACTTC	CSARGSTDSPHYEQYF
TRBD1	TRBJ2-1	TRBV6-5	few	TGTGCCAGCAGTTACTCGACAGGGGTTGGGTGGGGGTCCGGGGAGCAGTTCTTC	CASSYSTGVGWGSGEQFF
NA	TRBJ1-3	TRBV6-5	medium-sized	TGTGCCAGCAGTTCTCGGCTCCGACAGACAGGTTCCTCTGGAAACACCATATATTTT	CASSSRLRQTGSSGNTIYF
NA	TRBJ2-4	TRBV19	medium-sized	TGTGCCAGTACTTCCGCCAAAAACATTCAGTACTTC	CASTSAKNIQYF
NA	TRBJ2-5	TRBV12-3/TRBV12-4	medium-sized	TGTGCCAGCAGTGAAGGGGGTCAAGAGACCCAGTACTTC	CASSEGGQETQYF
NA	TRBJ2-3	TRBV5-1	few	TGCGCCAGCAGCCTTACTGGCGCCCGCACAGATACGCAGTATTTT	CASSLTGARTDTQYF
NA	TRBJ2-1	TRBV14	once	TGTGCCAGCAGCCTCCGGGACGCCTGGGATGAGCAGATCTTC	CASSLRDAWDEQIF
NA	TRBJ1-3	TRBV6-5	medium-sized	TGTGCCAGCAGTTCCGGGACCGCGTCATTAAGAGGGACCATATATTTT	CASSSGTASLRGTIYF